This T cell receptor beta chain emerged from a study of T cells in Graves' hyperthyroidism and ophthalmopathy. Amplification targeted TCR beta CDR3 regions from RNA transcripts. TCR CDR3 underwent first-round RT-PCR with the HTBI primer set. From the multiplex PCR reads, TCRdb called clonotypes with MiXCR, one entry per CDR3 protein. The sample has 500,000 to 750,000 distinct CDR3 sequences, approximately 15% seen once; the top ten hold 7.1%. V shed 11 bases, J shed 0 bases, and the junction held 4 bases outside the gene matches. Looked up from germline, CDR1 is LNHDA and CDR2 is SQIVND (reference sequence). The CDR3 loop spans 14 amino acids. Study-wide points: The blood repertoire included most of the expanded thyroid clonotypes above 0.001.

This clonotype was recorded a few times. The target antigen is unknown. The source is a woman aged 18-30 years with Graves' ophthalmopathy. The sample taken for sequencing was blood. The V call is TRBV19, the J call TRBJ1-5; 10 bases line up with TRBD1. CDR3 sequence reads: CAGGQGYSNQPQHF. CDR3 DNA sequence: TGTGCCGGGGGACAGGGGTATAGCAATCAGCCCCAGCATTTT. Drawing the rest from reference TRBV19 and TRBJ1-5, the complete variable domain is DGGITQSPKYLFRKEGQNVTLSCEQNLNHDAMYWYRQDPGQGLRLIYYSQIVNDFQKGDIAEGYSVSREKKESFPLTVTSAQKNPTAFYLCAGGQGYSNQPQHFGDGTRLSIL.